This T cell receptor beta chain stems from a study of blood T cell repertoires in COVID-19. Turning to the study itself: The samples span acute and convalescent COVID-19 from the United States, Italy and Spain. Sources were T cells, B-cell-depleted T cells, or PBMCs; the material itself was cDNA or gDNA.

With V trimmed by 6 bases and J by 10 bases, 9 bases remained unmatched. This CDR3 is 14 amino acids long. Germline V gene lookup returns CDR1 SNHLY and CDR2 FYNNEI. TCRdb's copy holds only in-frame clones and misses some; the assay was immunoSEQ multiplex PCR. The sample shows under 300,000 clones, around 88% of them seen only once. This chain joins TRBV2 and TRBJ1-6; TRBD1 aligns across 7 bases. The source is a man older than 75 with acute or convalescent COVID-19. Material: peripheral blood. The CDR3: CASRTRQGSSPLHF. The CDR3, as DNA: TGTGCCAGCAGGACCCGACAGGGAAGCTCACCCCTCCACTTT.